Listed below are T cell receptor beta chains from one sample, sequenced in a study of cytomegalovirus exposure and HLA in healthy donors. Repertoires were generated with immunoSEQ multiplex PCR, while TCRdb's copy carries only in-frame clones and drops some. The sample consists of 180,000 or so clones, roughly 75% of them appearing once. The sequenced sample consisted of PBMCs. These receptors came from a woman aged 40 to 50 in good health and CMV-seropositive. Both conserved end residues are part of each CDR3. The order of the fields is J gene, clone size, V gene, D gene, CDR3 protein, CDR3 DNA. A D gene is named only where the DNA matches it firmly. Size is omitted from some rows. Given values are once, few, many or a class for expanded clones.

TRBJ2-3 | NA | TRBV6-4 | TRBD2 | CASSDIAGADTQYF | TGTGCCAGCAGTGACATAGCGGGAGCAGATACGCAGTATTTT
TRBJ2-3 | NA | TRBV9 | TRBD1 | CASSGSGGWSTDTQYF | TGTGCCAGCAGCGGCTCAGGGGGCTGGAGCACAGATACGCAGTATTTT
TRBJ1-4 | NA | TRBV7-8 | NA | CASSSKPGTLEKLFF | TGTGCCAGCAGCTCCAAACCCGGGACATTAGAAAAACTGTTTTTT
TRBJ2-7 | NA | TRBV5-8 | NA | CASSLATPEATYEQYF | TGTGCCAGCAGCTTGGCGACCCCGGAGGCCACCTACGAGCAGTACTTC
TRBJ2-7 | NA | TRBV18 | NA | CASSPPGGQPWAYEQYF | TGTGCCAGCTCACCACCGGGGGGGCAGCCCTGGGCCTACGAGCAGTACTTC
TRBJ1-1 | NA | TRBV28 | NA | CASSRTITEAFF | TGTGCCAGCAGTCGGACTATCACGGAAGCTTTCTTT
TRBJ2-3 | NA | TRBV15 | TRBD1 | CATSVDRATDTQYF | TGTGCCACCAGCGTTGACAGGGCCACAGATACGCAGTATTTT
TRBJ2-1 | few | TRBV27 | TRBD1 | CASSLSSPGTGISDEQFF | TGTGCCAGCAGTTTATCGTCCCCGGGGACAGGGATCTCGGACGAGCAGTTCTTC
TRBJ2-2 | few | TRBV6-6 | NA | CASSKGDTGELFF | TGTGCCAGCAGTAAAGGGGACACCGGGGAGCTGTTTTTT
TRBJ1-4 | few | TRBV5-5 | NA | CASSLNGRATNEKLFF | TGTGCCAGCAGCTTGAACGGGCGGGCAACTAATGAAAAACTGTTTTTT
TRBJ2-1 | NA | TRBV7-2 | NA | CARADSSYNEQFF | TGTGCCAGAGCTGATAGCTCCTACAATGAGCAGTTCTTC
TRBJ1-1 | NA | TRBV19 | NA | CASSLQTLVTEAFF | TGTGCCAGTAGTCTACAGACCCTCGTCACTGAAGCTTTCTTT
TRBJ2-7 | NA | TRBV7-9 | TRBD2 | CASSTLTSGLDEQYF | TGTGCCAGCAGCACTCTAACTAGCGGGCTCGACGAGCAGTACTTC
TRBJ1-6 | NA | TRBV5-1 | TRBD1 | CASSSRTGEGPLHF | TGCGCCAGCAGCTCCCGGACAGGGGAGGGTCCCCTCCACTTT
TRBJ1-4 | NA | TRBV27 | TRBD1 | CASRRQGINEKLFF | TGTGCCAGCAGGAGACAGGGAATTAATGAAAAACTGTTTTTT
TRBJ1-1 | NA | TRBV2 | NA | CASRGGSVTEAFF | TGTGCCAGCAGGGGGGGTTCGGTCACTGAAGCTTTCTTT
TRBJ2-7 | NA | TRBV5-4 | TRBD2 | CASSPQGTSGSEQYF | TGTGCCAGCAGCCCTCAGGGGACTAGCGGGAGCGAGCAGTACTTC
TRBJ2-1 | NA | TRBV5-1 | TRBD2 | CASSTGLAGDNEQFF | TGCGCCAGCAGCACTGGACTAGCGGGGGACAATGAGCAGTTCTTC